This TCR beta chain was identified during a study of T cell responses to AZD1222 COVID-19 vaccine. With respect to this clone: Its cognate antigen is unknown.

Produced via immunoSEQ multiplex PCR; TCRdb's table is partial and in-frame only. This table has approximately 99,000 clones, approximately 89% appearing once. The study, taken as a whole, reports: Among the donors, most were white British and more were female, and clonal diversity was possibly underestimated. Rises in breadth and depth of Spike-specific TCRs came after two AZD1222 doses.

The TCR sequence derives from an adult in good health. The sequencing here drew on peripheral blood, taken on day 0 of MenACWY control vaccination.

CDR3 coding DNA: TGCGCCAGCAGCTTGGAGGTCCAGGGGGCGGGTCAGCCCCAGCATTTT. This gives the protein CASSLEVQGAGQPQHF. This chain links TRBV5-1 with TRBJ1-5, with 8 bases matching TRBD1. Per germline, CDR1 SGHRS and CDR2 YFSETQ. V gave up 0 bases and J gave up 6 bases; unmatched junction bases: 8. This CDR3 spans 16 amino acids.